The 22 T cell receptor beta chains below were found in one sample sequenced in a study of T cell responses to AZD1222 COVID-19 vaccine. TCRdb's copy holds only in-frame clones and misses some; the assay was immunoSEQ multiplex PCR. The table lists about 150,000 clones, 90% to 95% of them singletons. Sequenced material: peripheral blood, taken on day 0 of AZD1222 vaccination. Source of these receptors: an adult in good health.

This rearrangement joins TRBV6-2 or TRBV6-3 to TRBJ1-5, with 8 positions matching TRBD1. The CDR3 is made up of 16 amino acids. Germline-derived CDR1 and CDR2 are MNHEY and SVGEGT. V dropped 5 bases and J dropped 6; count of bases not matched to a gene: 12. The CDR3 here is CASSHLTRQGIQPQHF. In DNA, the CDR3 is TGTGCCAGCAGTCATCTAACAAGACAGGGGATTCAGCCCCAGCATTTT.

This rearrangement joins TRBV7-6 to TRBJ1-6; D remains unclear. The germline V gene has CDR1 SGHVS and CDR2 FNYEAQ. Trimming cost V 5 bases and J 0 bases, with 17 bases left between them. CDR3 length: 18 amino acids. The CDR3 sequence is CASSPKIEGSSYNSPLHF. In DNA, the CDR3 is TGTGCCAGCAGCCCGAAGATTGAGGGTAGCTCCTATAATTCACCCCTCCACTTT.

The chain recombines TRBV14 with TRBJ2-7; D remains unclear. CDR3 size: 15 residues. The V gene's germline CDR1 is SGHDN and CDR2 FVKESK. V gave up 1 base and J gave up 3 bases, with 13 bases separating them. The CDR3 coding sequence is TGTGCCAGCAGCCAAGGTTGGACGCTCCACTACGAGCAGTACTTC. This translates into CASSQGWTLHYEQYF.

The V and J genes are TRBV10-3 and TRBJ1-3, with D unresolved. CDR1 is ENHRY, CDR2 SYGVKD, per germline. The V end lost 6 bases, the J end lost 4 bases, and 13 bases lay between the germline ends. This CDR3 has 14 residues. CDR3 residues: CAISGRTAGNTIYF. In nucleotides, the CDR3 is TGTGCCATCAGCGGCCGGACTGCCGGAAACACCATATATTTT.

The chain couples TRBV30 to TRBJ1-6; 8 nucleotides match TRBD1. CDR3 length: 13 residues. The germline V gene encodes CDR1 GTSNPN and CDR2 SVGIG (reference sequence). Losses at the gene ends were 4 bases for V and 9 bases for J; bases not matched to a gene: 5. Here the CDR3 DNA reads TGTGCCTGGACCCTCACAGGGGGTTCACCCCTCCACTTT. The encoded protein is CAWTLTGGSPLHF.

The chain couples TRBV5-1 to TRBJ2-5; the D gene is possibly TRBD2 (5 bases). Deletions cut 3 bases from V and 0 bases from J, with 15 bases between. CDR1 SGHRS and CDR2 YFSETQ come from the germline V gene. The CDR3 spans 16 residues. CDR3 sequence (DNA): TGCGCCAGCAGCTCCGACAAACAGCGGTACCAAGAGACCCAGTACTTC. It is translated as CASSSDKQRYQETQYF.

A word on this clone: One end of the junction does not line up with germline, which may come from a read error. The CDR3 here is CAFRYPGQFFYGYTF. CDR3 in DNA: TGTGCCTTCAGGTACCCGGGACAGTTTTTTTATGGCTACACCTTC. The chain employs TRBV10-3 and TRBJ1-2; 7 bases match TRBD1. The CDR3 has 15 amino acids. Germline V gene lookup returns CDR1 ENHRY and CDR2 SYGVKD.

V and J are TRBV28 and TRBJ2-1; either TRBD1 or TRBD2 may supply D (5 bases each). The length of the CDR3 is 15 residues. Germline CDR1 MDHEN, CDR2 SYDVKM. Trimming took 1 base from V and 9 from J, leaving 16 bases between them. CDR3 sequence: CASSLSSGTKGEQFF. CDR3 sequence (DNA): TGTGCCAGCAGTTTATCCTCCGGGACGAAAGGTGAGCAGTTCTTC.

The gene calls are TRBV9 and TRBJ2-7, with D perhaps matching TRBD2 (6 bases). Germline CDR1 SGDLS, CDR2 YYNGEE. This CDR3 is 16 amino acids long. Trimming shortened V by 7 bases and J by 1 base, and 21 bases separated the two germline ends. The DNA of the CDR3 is TGTGCCAGCGCCGTATTCGTAGACGCGGGGTCCTACGAGCAGTACTTC. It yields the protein CASAVFVDAGSYEQYF.

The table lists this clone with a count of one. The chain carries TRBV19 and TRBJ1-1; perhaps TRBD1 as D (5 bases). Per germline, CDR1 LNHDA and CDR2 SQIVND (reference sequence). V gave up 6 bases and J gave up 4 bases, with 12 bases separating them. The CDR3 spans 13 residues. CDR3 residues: CASRGQGLTEAFF. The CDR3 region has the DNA TGTGCCAGTAGGGGTCAGGGTCTCACTGAAGCTTTCTTT.

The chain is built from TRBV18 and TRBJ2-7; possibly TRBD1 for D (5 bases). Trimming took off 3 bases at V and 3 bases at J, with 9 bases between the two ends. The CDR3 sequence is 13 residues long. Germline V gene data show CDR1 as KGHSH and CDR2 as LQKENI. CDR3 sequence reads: CASSPPGLYEQYF. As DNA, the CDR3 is TGTGCCAGCTCACCCCCAGGGCTCTACGAGCAGTACTTC.

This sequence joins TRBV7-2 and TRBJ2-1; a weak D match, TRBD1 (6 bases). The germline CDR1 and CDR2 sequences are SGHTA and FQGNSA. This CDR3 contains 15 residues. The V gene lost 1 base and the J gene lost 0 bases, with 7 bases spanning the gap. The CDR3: CASSLGGRSYNEQFF. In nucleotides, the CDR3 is TGTGCCAGCAGCTTAGGGGGGCGCTCCTACAATGAGCAGTTCTTC.

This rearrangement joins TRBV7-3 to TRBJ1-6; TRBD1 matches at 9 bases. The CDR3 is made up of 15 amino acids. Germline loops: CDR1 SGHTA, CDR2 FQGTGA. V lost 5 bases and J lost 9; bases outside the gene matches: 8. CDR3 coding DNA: TGTGCCAGCAGCCCGAGGGGACAGGGCGGTTCACCCCTCCACTTT. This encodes CASSPRGQGGSPLHF.

In DNA form, the CDR3 reads TGTGCCAGCAGCCTTGGAGGACTAGCGGGCGAGCAGTACTTC. Translating gives CASSLGGLAGEQYF. The chain joins TRBV4-2 to TRBJ2-7, with 11 bases identical to TRBD2. Germline-derived CDR1 and CDR2 are LGHNA and YNFKEQ. Trimming at V came to 4 bases and at J to 6 bases, leaving 5 bases not matched to a gene. This CDR3 has 14 amino acids.

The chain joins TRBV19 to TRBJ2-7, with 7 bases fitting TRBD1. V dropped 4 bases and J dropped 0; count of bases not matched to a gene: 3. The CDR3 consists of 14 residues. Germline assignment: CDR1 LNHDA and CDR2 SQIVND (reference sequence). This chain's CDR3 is CASSTGGSSYEQYF. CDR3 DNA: TGTGCCAGTAGTACAGGGGGTTCCTCCTACGAGCAGTACTTC.

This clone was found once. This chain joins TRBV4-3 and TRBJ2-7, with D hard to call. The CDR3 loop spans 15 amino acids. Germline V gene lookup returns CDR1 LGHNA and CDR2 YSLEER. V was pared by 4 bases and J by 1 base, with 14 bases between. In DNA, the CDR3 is TGCGCCAGCAGCCCCAGAGGAAAGCTGTCCTACGAGCAGTACTTC. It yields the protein CASSPRGKLSYEQYF.

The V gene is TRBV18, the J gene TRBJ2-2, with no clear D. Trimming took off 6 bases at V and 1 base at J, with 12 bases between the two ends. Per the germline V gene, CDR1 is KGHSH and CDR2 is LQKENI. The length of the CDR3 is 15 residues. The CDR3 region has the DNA TGTGCCAGCTCGGATTTGGGCGGGAACACCGGGGAGCTGTTTTTT. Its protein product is CASSDLGGNTGELFF.

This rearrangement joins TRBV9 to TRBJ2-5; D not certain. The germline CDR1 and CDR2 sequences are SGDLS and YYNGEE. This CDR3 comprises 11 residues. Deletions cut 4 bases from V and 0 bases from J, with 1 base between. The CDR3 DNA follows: TGTGCCAGCAGCAACCAAGAGACCCAGTACTTC. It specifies CASSNQETQYF.

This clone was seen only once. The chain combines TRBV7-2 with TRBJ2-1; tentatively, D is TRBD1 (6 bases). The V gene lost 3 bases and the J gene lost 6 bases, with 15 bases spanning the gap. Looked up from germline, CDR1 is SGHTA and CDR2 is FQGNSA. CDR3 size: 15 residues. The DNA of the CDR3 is TGTGCCAGCAGCTTCTCACAGGGACGGTCCAATGAGCAGTTCTTC. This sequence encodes CASSFSQGRSNEQFF. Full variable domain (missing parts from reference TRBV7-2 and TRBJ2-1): GAGVSQSPSNKVTEKGKDVELRCDPISGHTALYWYRQSLGQGLEFLIYFQGNSAPDKSGLPSDRFSAERTGGSVSTLTIQRTQQEDSAVYLCASSFSQGRSNEQFFGPGTRLTVL.

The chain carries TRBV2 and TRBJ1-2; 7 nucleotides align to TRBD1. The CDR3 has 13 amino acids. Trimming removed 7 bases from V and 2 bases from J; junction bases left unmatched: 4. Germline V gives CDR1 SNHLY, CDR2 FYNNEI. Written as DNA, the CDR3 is TGTGCCAGCAAGGGACAGCTAAACTATGGCTACACCTTC. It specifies CASKGQLNYGYTF.

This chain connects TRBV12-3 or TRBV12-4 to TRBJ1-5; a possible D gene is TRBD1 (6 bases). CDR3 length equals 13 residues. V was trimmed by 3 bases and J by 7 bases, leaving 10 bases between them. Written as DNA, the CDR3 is TGTGCCAGCAGTTTCGGCAGGGGACAGCCCCAGCATTTT. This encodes CASSFGRGQPQHF.

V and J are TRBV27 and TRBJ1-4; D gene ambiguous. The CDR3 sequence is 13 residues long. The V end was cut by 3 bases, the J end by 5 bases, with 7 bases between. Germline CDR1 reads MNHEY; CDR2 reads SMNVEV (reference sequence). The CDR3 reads CASSFQGNEKLFF. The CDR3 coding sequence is TGTGCCAGCAGTTTCCAAGGAAATGAAAAACTGTTTTTT.